The source of this T cell receptor (beta chain) is a study of CD8 T cells in ankylosing spondylitis. Quantitative molecular-barcoded 5'-RACE generated the TCR beta libraries. One entry per CDR3 protein, called by TCRdb with MiXCR from the 5' RACE reads. The data show 270,000 or so distinct CDR3 sequences, under 20% seen once. Regarding the study as a whole: Researchers reportedly found disease-linked clones significantly enriched in matched ankylosing spondylitis synovial fluid. Prior work had noted some motif variants in reactive arthritis blood and synovial fluid. Characteristic, it appeared, of ankylosing spondylitis blood was a TCR beta motif of roughly eight highly homologous variants.

Germline CDR1 DFQATT, CDR2 SNEGSKA (reference sequence). CDR3 length: 16 amino acids. V was pared by 5 bases and J by 0 bases, with 5 bases of the junction left unmatched. This clonotype was observed many times. The antigen remains undetermined. The sequencing input was blood, either unsorted or a sorted T cell fraction (not recorded which). This rearrangement joins TRBV20-1 to TRBJ2-2; 11 nucleotides line up with TRBD2. This TCR derives from a male donor with ankylosing spondylitis or in good health (not recorded which). Here the CDR3 DNA reads TGCAGTGCTGAACTAGCGGGAGAAACGAACACCGGGGAGCTGTTTTTT. The encoded protein is CSAELAGETNTGELFF.